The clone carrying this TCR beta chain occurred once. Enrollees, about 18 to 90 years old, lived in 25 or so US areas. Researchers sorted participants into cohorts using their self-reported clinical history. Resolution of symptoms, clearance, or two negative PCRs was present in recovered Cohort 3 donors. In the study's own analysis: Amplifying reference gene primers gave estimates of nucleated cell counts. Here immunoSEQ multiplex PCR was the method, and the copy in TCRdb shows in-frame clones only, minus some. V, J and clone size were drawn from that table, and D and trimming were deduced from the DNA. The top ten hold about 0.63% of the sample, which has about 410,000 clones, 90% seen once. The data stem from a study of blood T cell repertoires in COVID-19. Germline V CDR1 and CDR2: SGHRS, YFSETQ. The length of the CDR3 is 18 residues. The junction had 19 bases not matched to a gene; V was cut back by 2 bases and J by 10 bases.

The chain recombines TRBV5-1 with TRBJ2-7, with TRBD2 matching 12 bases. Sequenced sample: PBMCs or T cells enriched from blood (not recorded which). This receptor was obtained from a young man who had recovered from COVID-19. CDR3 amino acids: CASSFSAGIAPGLAGQYF. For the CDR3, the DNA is TGCGCCAGCAGCTTTTCGGCAGGGATCGCCCCCGGACTAGCGGGACAGTACTTC.